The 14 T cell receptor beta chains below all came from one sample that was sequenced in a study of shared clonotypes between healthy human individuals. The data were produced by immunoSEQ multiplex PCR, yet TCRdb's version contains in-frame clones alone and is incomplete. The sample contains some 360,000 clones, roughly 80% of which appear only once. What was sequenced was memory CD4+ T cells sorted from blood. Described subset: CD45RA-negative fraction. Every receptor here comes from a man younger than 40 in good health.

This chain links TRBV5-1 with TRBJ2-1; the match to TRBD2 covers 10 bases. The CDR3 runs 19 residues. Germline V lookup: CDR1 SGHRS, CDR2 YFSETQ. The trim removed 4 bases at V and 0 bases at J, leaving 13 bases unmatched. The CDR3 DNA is TGCGCCAGCAGCCCCTTCGAGCGGGAGGGCCCGGGCTCCTACAATGAGCAGTTCTTC. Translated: CASSPFEREGPGSYNEQFF. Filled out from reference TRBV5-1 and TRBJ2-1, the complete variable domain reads KAGVTQTPRYLIKTRGQQVTLSCSPISGHRSVSWYQQTPGQGLQFLFEYFSETQRNKGNFPGRFSGRQFSNSRSEMNVSTLELGDSALYLCASSPFEREGPGSYNEQFFGPGTRLTVL.

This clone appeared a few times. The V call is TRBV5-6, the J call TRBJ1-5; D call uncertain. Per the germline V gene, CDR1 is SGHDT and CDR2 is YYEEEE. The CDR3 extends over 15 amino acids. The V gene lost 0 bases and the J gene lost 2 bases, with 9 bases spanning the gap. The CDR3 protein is CASSLGNFGNQPQHF. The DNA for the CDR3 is TGTGCCAGCAGCTTGGGAAATTTCGGCAATCAGCCCCAGCATTTT.

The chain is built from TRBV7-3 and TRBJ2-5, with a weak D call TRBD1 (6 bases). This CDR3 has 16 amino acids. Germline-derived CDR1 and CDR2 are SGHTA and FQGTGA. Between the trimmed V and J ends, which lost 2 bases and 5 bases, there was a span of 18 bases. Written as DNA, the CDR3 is TGTGCCAGCAGCTTAGGGGCAGGGGCTTCGCGGGAGACCCAGTACTTC. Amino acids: CASSLGAGASRETQYF.

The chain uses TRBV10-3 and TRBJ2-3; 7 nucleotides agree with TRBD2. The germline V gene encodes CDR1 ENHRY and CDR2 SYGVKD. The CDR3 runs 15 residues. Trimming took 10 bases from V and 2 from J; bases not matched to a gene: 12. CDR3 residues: CATEESGIFTDTQYF. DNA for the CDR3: TGTGCCACAGAGGAGAGCGGGATCTTCACAGATACGCAGTATTTT.

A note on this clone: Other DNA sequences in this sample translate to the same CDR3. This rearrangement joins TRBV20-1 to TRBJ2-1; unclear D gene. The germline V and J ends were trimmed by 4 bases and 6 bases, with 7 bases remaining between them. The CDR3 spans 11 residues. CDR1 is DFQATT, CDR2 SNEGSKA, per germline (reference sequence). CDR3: CSAKPLNEQFF. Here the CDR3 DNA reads TGCAGTGCTAAGCCGCTCAATGAGCAGTTCTTC.

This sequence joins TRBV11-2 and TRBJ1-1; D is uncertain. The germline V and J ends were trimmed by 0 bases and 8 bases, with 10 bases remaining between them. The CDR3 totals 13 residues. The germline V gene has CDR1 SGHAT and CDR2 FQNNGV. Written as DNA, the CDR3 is TGTGCCAGCAGCTTAGATCGGGGAGTGGAAGCTTTCTTT. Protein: CASSLDRGVEAFF.

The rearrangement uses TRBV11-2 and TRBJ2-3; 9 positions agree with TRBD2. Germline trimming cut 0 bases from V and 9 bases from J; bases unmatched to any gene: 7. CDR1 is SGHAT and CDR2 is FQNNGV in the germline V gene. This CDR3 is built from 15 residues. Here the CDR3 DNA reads TGTGCCAGCAGCTTAGATCGTCGGGCGGGAGGGACGCAGTATTTT. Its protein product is CASSLDRRAGGTQYF.

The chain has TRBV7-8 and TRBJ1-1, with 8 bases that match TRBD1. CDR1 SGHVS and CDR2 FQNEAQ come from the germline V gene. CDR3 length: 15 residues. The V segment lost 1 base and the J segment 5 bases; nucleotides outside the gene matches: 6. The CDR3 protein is CASSLGQGAGTEAFF. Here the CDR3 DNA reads TGTGCCAGCAGCTTAGGTCAGGGGGCCGGAACTGAAGCTTTCTTT.

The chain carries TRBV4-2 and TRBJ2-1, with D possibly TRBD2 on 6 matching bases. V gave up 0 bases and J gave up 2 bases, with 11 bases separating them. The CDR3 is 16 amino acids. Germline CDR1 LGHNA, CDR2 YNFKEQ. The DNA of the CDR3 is TGTGCCAGCAGCCAAGAGTGGGGGGATCCCTACAATGAGCAGTTCTTC. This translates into CASSQEWGDPYNEQFF.

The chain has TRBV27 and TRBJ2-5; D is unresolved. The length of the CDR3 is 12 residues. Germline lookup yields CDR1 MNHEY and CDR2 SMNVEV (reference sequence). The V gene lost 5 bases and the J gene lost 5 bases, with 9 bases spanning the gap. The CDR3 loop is CASSPIGETQYF. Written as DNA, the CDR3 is TGTGCCAGCAGTCCTATTGGTGAGACCCAGTACTTC.

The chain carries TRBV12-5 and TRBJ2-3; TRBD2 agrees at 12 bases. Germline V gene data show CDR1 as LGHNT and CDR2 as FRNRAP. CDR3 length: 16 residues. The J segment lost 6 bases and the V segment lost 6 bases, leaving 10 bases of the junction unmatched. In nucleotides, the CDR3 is TGTGCTAGTGGACTTATCCTAGCGGGAGGGCCGGATACGCAGTATTTT. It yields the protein CASGLILAGGPDTQYF.

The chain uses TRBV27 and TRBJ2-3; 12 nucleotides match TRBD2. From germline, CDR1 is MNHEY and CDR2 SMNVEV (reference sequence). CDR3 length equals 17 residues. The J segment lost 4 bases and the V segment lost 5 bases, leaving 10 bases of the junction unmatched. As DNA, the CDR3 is TGTGCCAGCAGTATCAGACTAGCGGGGGTTGGCCCAGATACGCAGTATTTT. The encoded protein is CASSIRLAGVGPDTQYF.

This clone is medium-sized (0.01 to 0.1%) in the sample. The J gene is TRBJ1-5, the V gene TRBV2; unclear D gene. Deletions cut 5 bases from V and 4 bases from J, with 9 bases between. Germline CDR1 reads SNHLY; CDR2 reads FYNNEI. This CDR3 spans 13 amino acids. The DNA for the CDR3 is TGTGCCAGCAGTTTGTCAGAGAATCAGCCCCAGCATTTT. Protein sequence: CASSLSENQPQHF.

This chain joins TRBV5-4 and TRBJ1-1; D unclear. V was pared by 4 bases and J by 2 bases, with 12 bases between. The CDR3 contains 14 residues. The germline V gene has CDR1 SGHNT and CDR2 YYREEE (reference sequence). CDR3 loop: CASSPTAINTEAFF. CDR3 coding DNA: TGTGCCAGCAGCCCAACCGCCATTAACACTGAAGCTTTCTTT.